This TCR beta chain originates from a study of blood T cell repertoires in COVID-19. Study context: The United States, Italy and Spain supplied acute and convalescent COVID-19 samples. Sources were T cells, B-cell-depleted T cells, or PBMCs; the material itself was cDNA or gDNA.

CDR3 length: 15 amino acids. After removal of 4 bases from V and 6 bases from J, the junction contained 5 bases not matched to a gene. Germline CDR1 and CDR2: SGHTA and FQGNSA. The repertoire was sequenced with immunoSEQ multiplex PCR; TCRdb's copy has only in-frame clones and lacks some. The profile shows around 300,000 clones, roughly 90% of them singletons. Seattle's enrolled individuals joined amid active infection and were then monitored longitudinally. The receptor was derived from a woman in her thirties with COVID-19, enrolled during active disease. The chain recombines TRBV7-2 with TRBJ2-4, with TRBD2 matching 11 bases. The sequenced material came from peripheral blood. The CDR3 loop reads CASSSPTSGRNIQYF. CDR3 bases: TGTGCCAGCAGCTCCCCAACTAGCGGGAGAAACATTCAGTACTTC.